This TCR beta chain was sequenced during a study of vaccination effects on CD4 cells after COVID-19. Turning to the study itself: Post-vaccine specimens arrived a median 72 days past the second dose.

Produced via immunoSEQ multiplex PCR; TCRdb's table is partial and in-frame only. The table has roughly 70,000 clones, 76% seen once; the top ten hold about 0.91%. The ViraFEST assay expanded antigen-specific CD4+ T cells with viral peptide pools before sequencing. Following 10 days of culture, CD4+ T cells were isolated. Subjects were given two BNT162b2 or mRNA-1273 vaccine doses. Previously uninfected by SARS-CoV-2, the vaccine recipients also showed negative nucleocapsid antibodies. Some 2 million PBMC per well were cultured with approximately 10 IU/ml IL-2 and roughly 9.9 ug/ml peptides. Fresh IL-2-containing medium replaced half the medium on days 3 and 7. Germline loops: CDR1 SQVTM, CDR2 ANQGSEA. Trimming took 6 bases from V and 2 from J, leaving 9 bases between them. This CDR3 contains 12 residues. Comments on this clone: Its antigen is as yet unknown.

Source: CD4+ T cells from PBMCs cultured with HCoV-OC43 spike peptides, taken after COVID-19 vaccination. Subset indicated: HCoV-OC43 spike overlapping peptide pool stimulation. This receptor was taken from a human donor who received a COVID-19 vaccine. The chain combines TRBV29-1 with TRBJ2-3; D unresolved. The CDR3 bases are TGCAGCGTGCGAACAAACACAGATACGCAGTATTTT. It codes for CSVRTNTDTQYF.